This T cell receptor beta chain is from a study of blood T cell repertoires in COVID-19. The assay was immunoSEQ multiplex PCR, and TCRdb's table has in-frame clones only and misses some. Of more than 200,000 clones in the sample, roughly nine tenths were seen once. The CDR3 is 11 residues long. Between the trimmed V and J ends, which lost 3 bases and 7 bases, there was a span of 5 bases. The germline gives CDR1 KGHSH, CDR2 LQKENI. This chain links TRBV18 with TRBJ2-3, with D unresolved. The clonotype originates from a man in his forties or fifties with acute or convalescent COVID-19. Material: peripheral blood. CDR3 amino acids: CASSPGHTQYF. In DNA, the CDR3 is TGTGCCAGCTCACCGGGCCATACGCAGTATTTT.